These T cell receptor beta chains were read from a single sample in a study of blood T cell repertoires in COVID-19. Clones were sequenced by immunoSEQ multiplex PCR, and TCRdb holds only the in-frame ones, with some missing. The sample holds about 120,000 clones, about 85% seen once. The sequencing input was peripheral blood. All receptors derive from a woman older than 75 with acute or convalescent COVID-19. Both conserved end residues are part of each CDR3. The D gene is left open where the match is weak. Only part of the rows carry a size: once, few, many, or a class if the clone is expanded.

DNA: TGCAGTGCTAGTAGACAGGGAGGTAGCAATCAGCCCCAGCATTTT; CDR3: CSASRQGGSNQPQHF; D: TRBD1; size: -; J: TRBJ1-5; V: TRBV20-1
DNA: TGTGCCAGCAGCCAAGATAACCGAGGGGAGACCCAGTACTTC; CDR3: CASSQDNRGETQYF; D: -; size: -; J: TRBJ2-5; V: TRBV3-1/TRBV3-2
DNA: TGCAGCGTTGTAGAGAGTAGCAATCAGCCCCAGCATTTT; CDR3: CSVVESSNQPQHF; D: -; size: -; J: TRBJ1-5; V: TRBV29-1
DNA: TGTGCCATCAGTTCGGGAGACTCGGAAGCTTTCTTT; CDR3: CAISSGDSEAFF; D: -; size: -; J: TRBJ1-1; V: TRBV10-3
DNA: TGTGCCAGCAGTCCCGGGACAGCGGTCGGCTACACCTTC; CDR3: CASSPGTAVGYTF; D: TRBD1; size: -; J: TRBJ1-2; V: TRBV28
DNA: TGTGCCAGCAGCCGTCCCCGACAGTCGGATGGCTACACCTTC; CDR3: CASSRPRQSDGYTF; D: -; size: -; J: TRBJ1-2; V: TRBV5-4
DNA: TGTGCCAGCTCACCAGGGGGAGGATCCACTGAAGCTTTCTTT; CDR3: CASSPGGGSTEAFF; D: -; size: -; J: TRBJ1-1; V: TRBV18
DNA: TGTGCCAGCAGCCCCCCCCAGGGGGATTACAATGAGCAGTTCTTC; CDR3: CASSPPQGDYNEQFF; D: TRBD1; size: -; J: TRBJ2-1; V: TRBV5-4
DNA: TGTGCCAGCAGTCCCGGACTAGCGGCATACAATGAGCAGTTCTTC; CDR3: CASSPGLAAYNEQFF; D: TRBD2; size: -; J: TRBJ2-1; V: TRBV27
DNA: TGCGCCAGCCGGGAGGCGGGTTCCGGGGAGCTGTTTTTT; CDR3: CASREAGSGELFF; D: TRBD2; size: few; J: TRBJ2-2; V: TRBV10-2
DNA: TGTGCCAGTAGTCCCCGGGGGGTTCGCACCGGGGAGCTGTTTTTT; CDR3: CASSPRGVRTGELFF; D: TRBD2; size: -; J: TRBJ2-2; V: TRBV19
DNA: TGCGCCAGCAGCCAAGATGCGGGACAGGGCACAGATACGCAGTATTTT; CDR3: CASSQDAGQGTDTQYF; D: TRBD1; size: -; J: TRBJ2-3; V: TRBV4-1
DNA: TGTGCCAGCAGCTCGGGCGGGGTTCTCTACGAGCAGTACTTC; CDR3: CASSSGGVLYEQYF; D: -; size: -; J: TRBJ2-7; V: TRBV7-2
DNA: TGCGCCAGCAGCCCGCCTGGGACAGGGGTCTCCTACGAGCAGTACTTC; CDR3: CASSPPGTGVSYEQYF; D: TRBD1; size: few; J: TRBJ2-7; V: TRBV5-1
DNA: TGTGCCAGCAGTTTGGACACGAATAACTATGGCTACACCTTC; CDR3: CASSLDTNNYGYTF; D: -; size: -; J: TRBJ1-2; V: TRBV6-5
DNA: TGCAGCGCCTCAGGGTTCGGAAACACCATATATTTT; CDR3: CSASGFGNTIYF; D: -; size: -; J: TRBJ1-3; V: TRBV29-1
DNA: TGCGCCAGCAGCTTGGTAGTGAACACTGAAGCTTTCTTT; CDR3: CASSLVVNTEAFF; D: -; size: -; J: TRBJ1-1; V: TRBV5-1
DNA: TGCGCCAGCAGTCCCAGCGGGGATACGCAGTATTTT; CDR3: CASSPSGDTQYF; D: -; size: -; J: TRBJ2-3; V: TRBV10-2
DNA: TGTGCCAGCAGCGTAGCCGGGGGACTCCTCGAGACCCAGTACTTC; CDR3: CASSVAGGLLETQYF; D: -; size: -; J: TRBJ2-5; V: TRBV9
DNA: TGTGCCAGCAGTTTCAGGGAAAAACTGTTTTTT; CDR3: CASSFREKLFF; D: -; size: -; J: TRBJ1-4; V: TRBV6-2/TRBV6-3
DNA: TGTGCCAGCAGCGACGGGACTAGCGGGGGGGCCGGGGAGACCCAGTACTTC; CDR3: CASSDGTSGGAGETQYF; D: TRBD2; size: few; J: TRBJ2-5; V: TRBV9
DNA: TGTGCCAGCCGGGACTTCGGGCGGGACACCATATATTTT; CDR3: CASRDFGRDTIYF; D: -; size: -; J: TRBJ1-3; V: TRBV3-1/TRBV3-2
DNA: TGCGCCAGCAGCTTGATACTAGCGGGGAACAATGAGCAGTTCTTC; CDR3: CASSLILAGNNEQFF; D: TRBD2; size: -; J: TRBJ2-1; V: TRBV5-1
DNA: TGCAGAGGGGACAACTACAATGAGCAGTTCTTC; CDR3: CRGDNYNEQFF; D: -; size: -; J: TRBJ2-1; V: TRBV20-1
DNA: TGTGCCAGCAGTTTACCGGCAGGGGATAATTCACCCCTCCACTTT; CDR3: CASSLPAGDNSPLHF; D: -; size: -; J: TRBJ1-6; V: TRBV28
DNA: TGCAGCGTTGAGGGGATGGGACAGGGCTACAATGAGCAGTTCTTC; CDR3: CSVEGMGQGYNEQFF; D: TRBD1; size: -; J: TRBJ2-1; V: TRBV29-1
DNA: TGCGCCAGCAGCTTGTCAGGACAGGGGACTTCTGTGACCCAGTACTTC; CDR3: CASSLSGQGTSVTQYF; D: TRBD1; size: once; J: TRBJ2-5; V: TRBV5-1
DNA: TGTGCCAGCAGGTGGGGTAGGGGTTATGAAAAACTGTTTTTT; CDR3: CASRWGRGYEKLFF; D: -; size: -; J: TRBJ1-4; V: TRBV6-1
DNA: TGTGCCAGCTCACCCAACCAAGAGACCCAGTACTTC; CDR3: CASSPNQETQYF; D: -; size: -; J: TRBJ2-5; V: TRBV18
DNA: TGTGCCAGCAGTTTTCATCAGGGGGTAGGCAATCAGCCCCAGCATTTT; CDR3: CASSFHQGVGNQPQHF; D: TRBD1; size: -; J: TRBJ1-5; V: TRBV28
DNA: TGTGCCAGCAGCTTAAGCAGGGGGATGGTTGGCTACACCTTC; CDR3: CASSLSRGMVGYTF; D: TRBD1; size: -; J: TRBJ1-2; V: TRBV7-2